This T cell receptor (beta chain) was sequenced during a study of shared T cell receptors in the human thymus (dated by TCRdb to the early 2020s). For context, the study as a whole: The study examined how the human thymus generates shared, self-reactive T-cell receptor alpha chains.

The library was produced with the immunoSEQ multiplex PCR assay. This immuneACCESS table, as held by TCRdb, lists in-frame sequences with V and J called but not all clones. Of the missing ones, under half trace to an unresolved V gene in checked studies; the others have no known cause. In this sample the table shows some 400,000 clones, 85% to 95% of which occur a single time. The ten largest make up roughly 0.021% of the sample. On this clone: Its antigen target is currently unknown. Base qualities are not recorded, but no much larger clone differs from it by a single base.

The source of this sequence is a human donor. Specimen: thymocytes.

The bases are TGTGCCAGCAGCCTCCGGCAGGGGAATACGCAGTATTTT. The translation is CASSLRQGNTQYF. This receptor chain uses TRBV14 and TRBJ2-3; possibly the D gene is TRBD1, per 6 matching bases. Per the germline V gene, SGHDN is the CDR1 and FVKESK is the CDR2. Trimming removed 4 bases from V and 7 bases from J, leaving 12 bases between the germline ends. The CDR3 sequence holds 13 residues, the cysteine and phenylalanine included. The entry retains the CDR3 DNA only, 39 bases that are in frame from base 1.